This T cell receptor beta chain stems from a study of pediatric ulcerative colitis (dated by TCRdb to the late 2010s). For the study in its entirety: Of the ulcerative colitis patients, about 7 had pancolitis and two had left-sided colitis, and histology in every patient was consistent with ulcerative colitis. From nine newly diagnosed, treatment-naive pediatric ulcerative colitis patients and four non-IBD control children, paired blood and rectal samples were collected. The Pediatric Ulcerative Colitis Activity Index classified two patients as having mild disease, four as having moderate disease and three as having acute severe colitis.

Before the diagnostic colonoscopy, none of the ulcerative colitis patients had been given immunosuppressive medication. A blood sample was obtained concurrently with the colonoscopy. The Wizard kit (Promega) was used to extract genomic DNA from blood and intestinal samples. Germline trimming: 7 bases from V, 7 bases from J; junction bases outside gene matches: 14. Its CDR3 holds 14 amino acids, cysteine through phenylalanine. The DNA shown is the 42-base CDR3, in frame from base 1. The CDR1 and CDR2 encoded by the germline V gene are SQVTM and ANQGSEA. Through the immunoSEQ TRB Survey service, multiplex V and J primers were used to amplify rearranged CDR3 beta regions from genomic DNA. To keep sequencing depth the same across samples, survey-level depth of up to 500,000 reads per sample was applied. The libraries were purified, combined into pools and sequenced with Illumina technology. The published analysis was carried out like this. Productive clonality, sample overlap, pairwise scatters, CDR3 beta length, V/D/J gene usage and productiveness were assessed with immunoSEQ online tools. Calculated diversity was defined as the number of unique rearrangements divided by total templates, multiplied by 100, and Shannon and Simpson indices were computed as well. Principal component analysis was performed on Z-score normalized data with the R prcomp function and the ggbiplot package. Blood-rectal clonal overlap within each subject was quantified with Morisita's index. Not all clones reach the TCRdb copy of this immuneACCESS table, which keeps in-frame sequences only. Checked studies attribute under half of the gap to unresolved V genes and leave the rest unexplained. Clonal size and the V and J genes are those of that table, whereas D and trimming came from the DNA. In this sample the table shows 32,000 or so clones, about four fifths of which occur a single time. The ten largest account for 3.5% to 4.5% of the sample.

Points on this clone: Its antigen is currently not known. The input lacks base qualities; no much larger clone sits a single base away.

Paper-wide results and their limitations: A couple of patients' blood samples yielded substantially fewer templates for technical reasons and were excluded from blood-rectal overlap analysis. Because repertoires came from total lymphocyte DNA, patterns in rare subsets such as regulatory T cells may not be reflected. The healthy control group was small, consisting of only four individuals. Compared with controls, ulcerative colitis patients showed significantly higher autologous blood-rectal clonal overlap, a finding that suggests increased T cell trafficking to inflamed tissue. A couple of rectal CDR3 clonotypes were detected in all ulcerative colitis patients and were not detected in any of the controls. Features of the rectal repertoire distinguished controls, mild-moderate colitis patients and acute severe colitis patients, and in acute severe colitis rectal diversity was lower because of clonal expansions.

The receptor comes from a boy between 10 and 17 years old with severe ulcerative colitis. Source material: blood. The rearrangement joined TRBV29-1 to TRBJ1-2; TRBD1 aligns with 8 central bases. The nucleotide sequence reads TGCAGCGCCATCCAGGACAGGGAGGCGCTTGGCTACACCTTC. Translated, this gives CSAIQDREALGYTF.